This T cell receptor (beta chain) was captured in a study of T cells in Graves' hyperthyroidism and ophthalmopathy. This clonotype was seen many times. Its antigen is unknown. Each 10 ml fresh peripheral blood draw supplied the PBMCs. Study results and caveats: Researchers found most expanded thyroid clonotypes above 0.001 in blood as well.

Trimming removed 0 bases at V and 3 bases at J, with 11 bases between. The germline CDR1 and CDR2 sequences are GTSNPN and SVGIG (reference sequence). CDR3 length: 14 residues. Amplified TCR beta CDR3 regions came from RNA transcripts. The TCR CDR3 was amplified in a first-round RT-PCR using the HTBI primer set. TCRdb re-analysed the multiplex PCR reads in MiXCR, keeping a single row per CDR3 protein. Of 500,000 to 750,000 distinct CDR3 sequences in the sample, 15% to 18% were seen once. Sequenced input: blood. The TCR was taken from a woman aged 25 to 45 with Graves' hyperthyroidism. The chain recombines TRBV30 with TRBJ1-1; the D gene is possibly TRBD1 (6 bases). In DNA, the CDR3 is TGTGCCTGGAGTGTAGGGGAGGGGGACACTGAAGCTTTCTTT. Protein: CAWSVGEGDTEAFF.